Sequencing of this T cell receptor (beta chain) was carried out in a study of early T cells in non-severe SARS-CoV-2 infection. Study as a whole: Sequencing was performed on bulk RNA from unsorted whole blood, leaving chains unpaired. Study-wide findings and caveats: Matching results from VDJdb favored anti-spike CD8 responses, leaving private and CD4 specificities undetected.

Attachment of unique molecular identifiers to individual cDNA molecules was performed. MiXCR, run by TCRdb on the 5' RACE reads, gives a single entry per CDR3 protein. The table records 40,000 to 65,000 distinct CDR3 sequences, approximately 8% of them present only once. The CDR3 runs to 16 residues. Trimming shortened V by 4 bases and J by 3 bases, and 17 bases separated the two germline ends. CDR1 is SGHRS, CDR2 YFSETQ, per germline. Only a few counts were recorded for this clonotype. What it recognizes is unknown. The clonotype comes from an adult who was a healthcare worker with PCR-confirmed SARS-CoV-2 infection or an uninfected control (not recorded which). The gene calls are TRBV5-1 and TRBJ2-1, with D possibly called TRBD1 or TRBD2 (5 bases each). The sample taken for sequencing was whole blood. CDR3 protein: CASSEGRALSYNEQFF. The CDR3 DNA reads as TGCGCCAGCAGCGAGGGGCGAGCTCTTAGCTACAATGAGCAGTTCTTC.